This T cell receptor (beta chain) originates from a study of technical replicates of blood from several donors. The protocol was immunoSEQ multiplex PCR, while the TCRdb copy is restricted to in-frame clones and leaves out a portion. The data show 55,000 to 80,000 clones, about 90% seen once. Germline V gives CDR1 SGHRS, CDR2 YFSETQ. V trimming: 4 bases; J trimming: 1 base; junction bases outside the gene matches: 4. The CDR3 contains 14 residues. The source is a human donor in good health. Some clones in this sample may be carry-over from other donors' samples. The rearrangement joins TRBV5-1 to TRBJ1-1; TRBD1 matches 7 bases. Material for sequencing was PBMCs. The CDR3 loop reads CASSRGQENTEAFF. DNA for the CDR3: TGCGCCAGCAGCCGCGGACAGGAGAACACTGAAGCTTTCTTT.